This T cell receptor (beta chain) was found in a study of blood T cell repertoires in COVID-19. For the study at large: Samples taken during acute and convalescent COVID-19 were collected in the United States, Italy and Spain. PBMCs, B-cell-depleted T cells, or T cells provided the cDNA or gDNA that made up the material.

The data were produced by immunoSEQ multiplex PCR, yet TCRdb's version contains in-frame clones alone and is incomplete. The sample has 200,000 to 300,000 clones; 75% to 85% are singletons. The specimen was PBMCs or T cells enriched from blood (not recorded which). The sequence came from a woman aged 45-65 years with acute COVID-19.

CDR3 in amino acids: CASNPTGGAGGYTF. The CDR3, as DNA: TGTGCCAGCAACCCAACAGGGGGCGCGGGGGGCTACACCTTC. The chain has TRBV6-5 and TRBJ1-2; TRBD1 agrees at 9 bases. With 7 bases clipped from V and 8 bases from J, the junction kept 11 bases outside the gene matches. The CDR3 sequence is 14 residues long. Germline V gene sequence: CDR1 MNHEY, CDR2 SVGAGI.